Sequencing of this T cell receptor (beta chain) was carried out in a study of blood T cells in healthy people across ages. For the second PCR, which ran for roughly 7 to 11 cycles, a sample-barcoded 5' primer and a J-beta primer mix were used. TCRdb reprocessed the 5' RACE reads with MiXCR, giving one entry per CDR3 protein. This table has around 800,000 distinct CDR3 sequences, under 30% appearing once. The CDR3 covers 14 residues. CDR1 and CDR2 (germline): DFQATT, SNEGSKA (reference sequence). These data also formed part of another study, on T cells of mothers and their children.

This rearrangement joins TRBV20-1 to TRBJ2-5, with a weak D call TRBD2 (6 bases). Near its end, the DNA agrees better with TRBJ2-1, so the J call may be wrong. Sample: blood. The TCR originated in a boy under 18 in good health. In nucleotides, the CDR3 is TGCAGTGCTAGCCCGGAGGGCCGGTACAATGAGCAGTTCTTC. Translated, it gives CSASPEGRYNEQFF.